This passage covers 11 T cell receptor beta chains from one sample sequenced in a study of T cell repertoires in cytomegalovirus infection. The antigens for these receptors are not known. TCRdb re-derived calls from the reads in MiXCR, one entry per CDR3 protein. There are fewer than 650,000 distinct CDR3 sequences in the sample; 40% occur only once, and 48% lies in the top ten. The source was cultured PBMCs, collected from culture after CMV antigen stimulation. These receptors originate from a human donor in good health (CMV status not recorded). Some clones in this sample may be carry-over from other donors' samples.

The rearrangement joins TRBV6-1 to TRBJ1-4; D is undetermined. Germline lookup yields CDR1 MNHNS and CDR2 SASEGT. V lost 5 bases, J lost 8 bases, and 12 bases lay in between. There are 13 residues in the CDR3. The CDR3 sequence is CASSSAVGEKLFF. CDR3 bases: TGTGCCAGCAGTTCGGCAGTAGGGGAAAAACTGTTTTTT.

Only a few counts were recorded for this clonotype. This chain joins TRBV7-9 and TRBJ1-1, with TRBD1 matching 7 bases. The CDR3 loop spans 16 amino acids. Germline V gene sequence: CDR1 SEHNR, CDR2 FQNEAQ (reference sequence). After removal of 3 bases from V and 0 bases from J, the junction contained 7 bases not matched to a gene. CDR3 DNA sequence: TGTGCCAGCAGCTTCTTATCGGGACAGTTGAACACTGAAGCTTTCTTT. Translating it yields CASSFLSGQLNTEAFF.

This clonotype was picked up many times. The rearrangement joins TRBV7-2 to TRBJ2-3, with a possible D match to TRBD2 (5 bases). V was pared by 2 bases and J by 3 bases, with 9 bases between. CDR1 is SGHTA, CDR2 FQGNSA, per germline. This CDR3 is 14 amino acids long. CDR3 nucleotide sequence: TGTGCCAGCAGCTTATTGCTAGCTACAGATACGCAGTATTTT. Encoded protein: CASSLLLATDTQYF.

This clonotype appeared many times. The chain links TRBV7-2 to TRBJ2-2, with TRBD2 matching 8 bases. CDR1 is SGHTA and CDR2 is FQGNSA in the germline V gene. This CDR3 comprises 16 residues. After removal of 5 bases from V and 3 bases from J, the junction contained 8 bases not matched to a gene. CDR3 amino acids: CASSPRPGGDTGELFF. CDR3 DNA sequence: TGTGCCAGCAGCCCAAGGCCGGGGGGGGACACCGGGGAGCTGTTTTTT.

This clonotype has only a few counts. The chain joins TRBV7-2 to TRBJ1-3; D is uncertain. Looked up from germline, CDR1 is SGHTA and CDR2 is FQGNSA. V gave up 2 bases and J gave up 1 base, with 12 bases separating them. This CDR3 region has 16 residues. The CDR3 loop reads CASSLNPSASGNTIYF. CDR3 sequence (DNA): TGTGCCAGCAGCTTAAACCCTAGCGCATCTGGAAACACCATATATTTT.

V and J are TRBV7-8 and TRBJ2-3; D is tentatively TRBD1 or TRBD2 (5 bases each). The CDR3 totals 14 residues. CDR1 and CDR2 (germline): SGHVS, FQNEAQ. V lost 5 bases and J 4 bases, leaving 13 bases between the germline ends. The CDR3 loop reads CASSRGWGADTQYF. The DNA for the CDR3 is TGTGCCAGCAGCCGAGGGTGGGGCGCAGATACGCAGTATTTT.

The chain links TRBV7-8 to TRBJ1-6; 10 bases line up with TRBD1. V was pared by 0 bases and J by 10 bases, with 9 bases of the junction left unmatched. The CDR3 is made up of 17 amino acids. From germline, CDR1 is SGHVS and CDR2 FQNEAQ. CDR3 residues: CASSLAPPGQGNSPLHF. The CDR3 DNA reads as TGTGCCAGCAGCTTAGCTCCACCGGGACAGGGGAACTCACCCCTCCACTTT.

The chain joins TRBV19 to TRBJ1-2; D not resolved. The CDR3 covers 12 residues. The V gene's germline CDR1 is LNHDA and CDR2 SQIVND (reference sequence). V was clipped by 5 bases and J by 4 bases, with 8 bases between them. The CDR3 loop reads CASSLRTYGYTF. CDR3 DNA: TGTGCCAGTAGTCTCCGAACCTATGGCTACACCTTC.

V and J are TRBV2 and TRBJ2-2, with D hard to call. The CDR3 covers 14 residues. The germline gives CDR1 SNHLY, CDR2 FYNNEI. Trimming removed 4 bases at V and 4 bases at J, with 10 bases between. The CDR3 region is CASSALGSTGELFF. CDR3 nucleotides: TGTGCCAGCAGTGCCTTGGGTAGCACCGGGGAGCTGTTTTTT.

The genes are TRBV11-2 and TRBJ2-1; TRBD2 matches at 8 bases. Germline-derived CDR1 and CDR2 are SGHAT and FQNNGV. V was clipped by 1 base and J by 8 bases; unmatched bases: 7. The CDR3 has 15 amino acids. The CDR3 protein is CASSLVGGGPYEQFF. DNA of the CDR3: TGTGCCAGCAGCTTAGTAGGCGGGGGGCCATATGAGCAGTTCTTC.

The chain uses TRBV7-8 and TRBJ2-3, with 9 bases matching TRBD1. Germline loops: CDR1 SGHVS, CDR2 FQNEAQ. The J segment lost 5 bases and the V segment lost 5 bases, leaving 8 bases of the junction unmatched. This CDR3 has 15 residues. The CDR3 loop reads CASSNRWTGVDTQYF. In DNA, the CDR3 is TGTGCCAGCAGCAACCGGTGGACAGGGGTAGATACGCAGTATTTT.